Presented here are 14 T cell receptor beta chains from one specimen sequenced in a study of T cells in Graves' hyperthyroidism and ophthalmopathy. Researchers took RNA transcripts and amplified the TCR beta CDR3 regions from them. Researchers ran a first-round RT-PCR on the TCR CDR3 using the HTBI primer set. TCRdb recomputed calls from the multiplex PCR reads with MiXCR, one row per CDR3 protein. Found here are about 270,000 distinct CDR3 sequences, over 12% of them singletons; the top ten hold over 25%. The sequenced sample consisted of blood. The source of these receptors is a woman in her forties or fifties with Graves' hyperthyroidism that later progressed to Graves' ophthalmopathy.

V gene TRBV15 combines with J gene TRBJ2-3; 9 nucleotides agree with TRBD1. With V trimmed by 6 bases and J by 3 bases, 7 bases remained unmatched. Germline values: CDR1 LNHNV, CDR2 YYDKDF (reference sequence). The CDR3 has 15 amino acids. CDR3 nucleotides: TGTGCCACCAGTACCCCGGGACAGGGTACAGATACGCAGTATTTT. It yields the protein CATSTPGQGTDTQYF.

This clonotype was picked up many times. V is TRBV20-1 and J is TRBJ1-6, with a possible D match to TRBD1 (5 bases). This CDR3 region has 16 residues. V was cut by 0 bases and J by 9 bases, with 18 bases left in between. Germline V gene sequence: CDR1 DFQATT, CDR2 SNEGSKA (reference sequence). The CDR3 DNA is TGCAGTGCTAGAGATCTCGAGGGGCTTAGCGGTTCACCCCTCCACTTT. Translated: CSARDLEGLSGSPLHF.

This sequence joins TRBV6-1 and TRBJ1-3, with D perhaps matching TRBD1 (5 bases). The germline V gene encodes CDR1 MNHNS and CDR2 SASEGT. The V gene lost 8 bases and the J gene lost 0 bases, with 5 bases spanning the gap. The length of the CDR3 is 12 residues. In DNA, the CDR3 is TGTGCCAGCGGGGCCTCTGGAAACACCATATATTTT. Translated: CASGASGNTIYF.

This clonotype was found many times. The chain carries TRBV20-1 and TRBJ2-7; tentatively, D is TRBD2 (6 bases). CDR1 DFQATT and CDR2 SNEGSKA come from the germline V gene (reference sequence). CDR3 length: 16 residues. V lost 3 bases to trimming and J lost 0 bases, with 18 bases between them. CDR3 region: CSARSVGLGGSYEQYF. Here the CDR3 DNA reads TGCAGTGCTAGGAGCGTCGGGCTGGGAGGCTCCTACGAGCAGTACTTC.

Ten or more counts support this clonotype. V is TRBV12-3 or TRBV12-4 and J is TRBJ2-7, with TRBD1 as a possible D gene (6 bases). V was cut by 7 bases and J by 1 base, with 14 bases left in between. The CDR3 extends over 14 amino acids. This CDR3 reads CASTGGQQSYEQYF. Here the CDR3 DNA reads TGTGCCAGCACCGGAGGACAGCAGTCCTACGAGCAGTACTTC.

This clonotype was picked up many times. The chain couples TRBV7-2 to TRBJ1-5, with 8 bases aligning to TRBD1. Trimming cost V 3 bases and J 3 bases; bases outside gene matches: 4. The CDR3 consists of 15 residues. Germline CDR1 is SGHTA and CDR2 is FQGNSA. The CDR3 DNA sequence: TGTGCCAGCAGCTTGGGACAGGCTATCAATCAGCCCCAGCATTTT. Its protein product is CASSLGQAINQPQHF.

This clonotype has a count of ten or more. J is TRBJ2-3 and V is TRBV28, with 14 bases lining up with TRBD2. Per the germline V gene, CDR1 is MDHEN and CDR2 is SYDVKM. CDR3 length: 19 residues. Trimming removed 6 bases from V and 0 bases from J; junction bases left unmatched: 11. The CDR3 spells CASRTGLAGVTLSTDTQYF. The CDR3 bases are TGTGCCAGCAGAACGGGACTAGCGGGAGTCACCCTTAGCACAGATACGCAGTATTTT.

The rearrangement links TRBV7-9 to TRBJ2-1, with a tentative D call TRBD2 (6 bases). V dropped 1 base and J dropped 4 bases, with 11 bases sitting between them. The CDR3 is 15 residues long. The germline V gene encodes CDR1 SEHNR and CDR2 FQNEAQ (reference sequence). The CDR3, as DNA: TGTGCCAGCAGCTTAGTGGAGCGGGCTTACAATGAGCAGTTCTTC. This translates into CASSLVERAYNEQFF.

Many counts were recorded for this clonotype. The chain carries TRBV7-9 and TRBJ2-1; TRBD2 aligns across 13 bases. Per germline, CDR1 SEHNR and CDR2 FQNEAQ (reference sequence). The J segment lost 0 bases and the V segment lost 3 bases, leaving 11 bases of the junction unmatched. This CDR3 is built from 20 residues. This CDR3 reads CASSLPGTSGAPSSYNEQFF. The CDR3, as DNA: TGTGCCAGCAGCTTGCCCGGGACTAGCGGGGCTCCTAGCTCCTACAATGAGCAGTTCTTC.

This clonotype was seen ten or more times. The chain uses TRBV11-2 and TRBJ2-2, with D possibly being TRBD1 or TRBD2 (5 bases each). The CDR3 consists of 15 residues. V lost 3 bases, J lost 7 bases, and 15 bases lay in between. Germline CDR1 and CDR2: SGHAT and FQNNGV. The CDR3 nucleotides read TGTGCCAGCAGCTTTTCCGGGACGGCAAGCGGGGAGCTGTTTTTT. This codes for CASSFSGTASGELFF. Combining the CDR3 with reference TRBV11-2 and TRBJ2-2 gives the whole variable domain EAGVAQSPRYKIIEKRQSVAFWCNPISGHATLYWYQQILGQGPKLLIQFQNNGVVDDSQLPKDRFSAERLKGVDSTLKIQPAKLEDSAVYLCASSFSGTASGELFFGEGSRLTVL.

The rearrangement joins TRBV7-2 to TRBJ2-7; TRBD2 agrees at 10 bases. After removal of 8 bases from V and 3 bases from J, the junction contained 16 bases not matched to a gene. Germline V gene lookup returns CDR1 SGHTA and CDR2 FQGNSA. The CDR3 covers 17 residues. CDR3 coding DNA: TGTGCCAGCTCCCGGACTAGCGGAAGCGACGGGGGCTACGAGCAGTACTTC. Protein product: CASSRTSGSDGGYEQYF. The whole variable domain, remainder taken from reference TRBV7-2 and TRBJ2-7, is GAGVSQSPSNKVTEKGKDVELRCDPISGHTALYWYRQSLGQGLEFLIYFQGNSAPDKSGLPSDRFSAERTGGSVSTLTIQRTQQEDSAVYLCASSRTSGSDGGYEQYFGPGTRLTVT.

There are many counts of this clonotype. The chain links TRBV18 to TRBJ2-3, with D hard to call. This CDR3 comprises 11 residues. V lost 8 bases and J 6 bases, leaving 9 bases between the germline ends. Germline assignment: CDR1 KGHSH and CDR2 LQKENI. The CDR3 DNA follows: TGTGCCAGCAGCTTAACCGATACGCAGTATTTT. Translation gives CASSLTDTQYF.

This clonotype was counted ten times or more. For the CDR3, the DNA is TGTGCCAGCCGCGGGAGGATGAGCTCCTACGAGCAGTACTTC. Translating gives CASRGRMSSYEQYF. This chain joins TRBV6-1 and TRBJ2-7; 8 positions agree with TRBD2. The CDR3 is made up of 14 amino acids. Germline CDR1 is MNHNS and CDR2 is SASEGT. The V gene end was trimmed by 8 bases and the J gene end by 0 bases; junction bases not matched to a gene: 6.

This clonotype was detected ten times or more. The chain has TRBV11-2 and TRBJ2-1, with 8 bases identical to TRBD1. The junction had 5 bases not matched to a gene; V was cut back by 6 bases and J by 7 bases. The CDR3 consists of 13 residues. Germline CDR1 and CDR2: SGHAT and FQNNGV. For the CDR3, the DNA is TGTGCCAGCAGTTGGACAGGGTCGAATGAGCAGTTCTTC. This codes for CASSWTGSNEQFF.